A selection of T cell receptor beta chains follows, all from one sample in a study of T-cell reconstitution after alpha-beta-depleted transplantation in children. MiXCR, applied by TCRdb to the PCR reads, yields one record per CDR3 protein. In the table there are about 640,000 distinct CDR3 sequences, 10% to 15% of which are singletons. This sample comprised PBMCs, mostly from graft donor cells, obtained 360 days after TCRalphabeta/CD19-depleted stem cell transplant. The receptors shown here come from a male patient aged 10-17 years who had a stem cell transplant for acute myeloid leukemia, so the T cells may come from the graft donor. Both conserved end residues are part of each CDR3. The order of the fields is V gene, clone size, J gene, D gene, CDR3 DNA, CDR3 protein. The D gene is left open where the match is weak. Clone size is given for some rows only: seen once, a few or many times, or a class if the clone is expanded.

TRBV5-1	few	TRBJ2-3	TRBD2	TGCGCCAGCAGCTTGGCCCTAGCGGGAGTATCAGATACGCAGTATTTT	CASSLALAGVSDTQYF
TRBV7-9	many	TRBJ2-1	.	TGTGCCAGCAGCCCCCAGACCGGGCCACCTTTGGACAATGAGCAGTTCTTC	CASSPQTGPPLDNEQFF
TRBV20-1	.	TRBJ2-7	TRBD2	TGCAGTGCTAGAGATTGGGGTGGAAGCGGGAGGGCCGTGTACGAGCAGTACTTC	CSARDWGGSGRAVYEQYF
TRBV7-2	.	TRBJ1-1	.	TGTGCCAGCAGCCCGCCGAAGAGGGCGGCTTTCTTT	CASSPPKRAAFF
TRBV28	many	TRBJ2-7	TRBD1	TGTGCCAGCAGCTTACAGGGGGGATACTACGAGCAGTACTTC	CASSLQGGYYEQYF
TRBV4-1	few	TRBJ2-1	.	TGCGCCAGCAGCCTATCCCTCTGGGACTCGACGATCTTC	CASSLSLWDSTIF
TRBV6-5	few	TRBJ2-5	.	TGTGCCAGCAGTTTTTCCCTTCGGGAGACCCAGTACTTC	CASSFSLRETQYF
TRBV4-1	.	TRBJ1-2	.	TGCGCCAGCAGCCAAGGACAGGTGAACTATGGCTACACCTTC	CASSQGQVNYGYTF
TRBV5-1	.	TRBJ2-7	TRBD2	TGCGCCAGCAGCTTGGCGGGACTAGCGGGAGGTTACGAGCAGTACTTC	CASSLAGLAGGYEQYF
TRBV6-2/TRBV6-3	many	TRBJ2-2	TRBD1	TGTGCCAGCAGAGGACAGGGGCGACTGACCGGGGAGCTGTTTTTT	CASRGQGRLTGELFF
TRBV28	.	TRBJ1-1	.	TGTGCCAGCAGTTTCTTCGACAGACCGAACACTGAAGCTTTCTTT	CASSFFDRPNTEAFF
TRBV6-5	few	TRBJ1-1	.	TGTGCCAGCAGTTACTCGATACTTAGCAGGGGAGGGGGCACTGAAGCTTTCTTT	CASSYSILSRGGGTEAFF
TRBV5-1	.	TRBJ2-1	TRBD2	TGCGCCAGCAGCTTCGGACTAGTAGGGTATGAGCAGTTCTTC	CASSFGLVGYEQFF
TRBV3-1	.	TRBJ2-7	TRBD1	TGTGCCAGCTGTTTATCCGTCCACCGGGACAGGGGATTCTCCTACGAGCAGTACTTC	CASCLSVHRDRGFSYEQYF
TRBV7-6	.	TRBJ1-6	.	TGTGCCAGCAGTTTTGACGCCCGGTATAATTCACCCCTCCACTTT	CASSFDARYNSPLHF
TRBV28	.	TRBJ2-1	.	TGTGCCAGCAGTCCCCGAATTGAGCAGTTCTTC	CASSPRIEQFF
TRBV24-1	many	TRBJ2-1	.	TGTGCCACCAGTGATTTGGGTGCCGGTTACAATGAGCAGTTCTTC	CATSDLGAGYNEQFF
TRBV30	many	TRBJ2-7	.	TGTGCCTGGAGACCTCCAGCGGACCCATCCTACGAGCAGTACTTC	CAWRPPADPSYEQYF
TRBV5-1	many	TRBJ2-1	TRBD2	TGCGCCAGCAGCTTGGGACTAGCGGGGAATCGCTACAATGAGCAGTTCTTC	CASSLGLAGNRYNEQFF
TRBV4-3	many	TRBJ2-7	.	TGCGCCAGCAGCCCCCAAGGAGGGTCTTTCTACGAGCAGTACTTC	CASSPQGGSFYEQYF
TRBV4-2	many	TRBJ2-5	TRBD1	TGTGCCAGCAGCCAAGATAAGGGGACAGGGGGTCAAGAGACCCAGTACTTC	CASSQDKGTGGQETQYF
TRBV6-2/TRBV6-3	many	TRBJ2-7	.	TGTGCCAGCATCAGCGGTTTGCCCTCCTACGAGCAGTACTTC	CASISGLPSYEQYF
TRBV20-1	.	TRBJ2-5	.	TGCAGTACCCGAGGAACAGTCAAAGAGACCCAGTACTTC	CSTRGTVKETQYF
TRBV28	many	TRBJ1-1	.	TGTGCCAGCAGTTTCCGAGGGTCCACTGAAGCTTTCTTT	CASSFRGSTEAFF
TRBV7-9	many	TRBJ1-1	TRBD1	TGTGCCAGCAGCTTAGATGGGACAGGGGTGAACACTGAAGCTTTCTTT	CASSLDGTGVNTEAFF
TRBV7-2	.	TRBJ2-7	TRBD2	TGTGCCAGCAGCTCGGGACTAGCAGAAACCCACGAGCAGTACTTC	CASSSGLAETHEQYF
TRBV11-2	few	TRBJ2-5	.	TGTGCCAGCAGCTTAGTGGGCAGCCGTGGGGAGACCCAGTACTTC	CASSLVGSRGETQYF
TRBV3-1	.	TRBJ2-1	.	TGTGCCAGCAGCCAAGTAGTCAAGACCTACAATGAGCAGTTCTTC	CASSQVVKTYNEQFF
TRBV20-1	many	TRBJ2-5	.	TGCAGTGCTTCAGGGGAGGAGACCCAGTACTTC	CSASGEETQYF
TRBV5-1	.	TRBJ2-7	.	TGCGCCAGCAGCCACTTCGGCGGAAACCCCTACGAGCAGTACTTC	CASSHFGGNPYEQYF
TRBV6-1	.	TRBJ1-2	TRBD1	TGTGCCAGCAGAGACGTAACAGGGGGCGTCTATGGCTACACCTTC	CASRDVTGGVYGYTF
TRBV7-8	.	TRBJ2-2	TRBD2	TGTGCCAGCAGCTCCCCCCTTAGCGGGATAGGCGGGGAGCTGTTTTTT	CASSSPLSGIGGELFF
TRBV7-3	many	TRBJ1-1	TRBD1	TGTGCCAGCAGGGAGGGGGGACAGGGCACTGAAGCTTTCTTT	CASREGGQGTEAFF
TRBV28	.	TRBJ2-7	.	TGTGCCAGCAGGGGCGGGGTAAAGCCTACGGAGCAGTACTTC	CASRGGVKPTEQYF
TRBV6-2/TRBV6-3	few	TRBJ2-3	.	TGTGCCAGCAAAAAGGAGGATACGCAGTATTTT	CASKKEDTQYF
TRBV10-3	.	TRBJ1-5	TRBD1	TGTGCCATCAGTGAAGGACAGGGTGGTCAGCCCCAGCATTTT	CAISEGQGGQPQHF
TRBV14	many	TRBJ2-1	.	TGTGCCAGCAGCCAAGGCAAGCGGTCCCCGAAGGATGAGCAGTTCTTC	CASSQGKRSPKDEQFF
TRBV28	.	TRBJ2-1	.	TGTGCCAGCAGTCCGCCGGGGGCCATGGCTAGATCACGCAATGAGCAGTTCTTC	CASSPPGAMARSRNEQFF
TRBV7-2	.	TRBJ2-5	TRBD2	TGTGCCAGCAGCCTAACCCCTAGCGGCGAGACCCAGTACTTC	CASSLTPSGETQYF
TRBV19	few	TRBJ1-1	TRBD1	TGTGCCAGTAGTATAGACCCCCCGGGACAGGGAGGTAGGACTGAAGCTTTCTTT	CASSIDPPGQGGRTEAFF
TRBV7-6	many	TRBJ2-3	.	TGTGCCAGCAGCTTCAAAGGGACAGATACGCAGTATTTT	CASSFKGTDTQYF
TRBV10-2	few	TRBJ2-7	TRBD2	TGCGCCAGCATCGAGCTTGCGGGAGCCTACGAGCAGTACTTC	CASIELAGAYEQYF
TRBV29-1	.	TRBJ2-3	.	TGCAGCGCTATCATGTTGGGTATCACAGATACGCAGTATTTT	CSAIMLGITDTQYF
TRBV5-6	.	TRBJ2-1	TRBD1	TGTGCCAGCAGCACACCCGGGACAGCCTACAATGAGCAGTTCTTC	CASSTPGTAYNEQFF
TRBV28	.	TRBJ2-3	.	TGTGCCAGCAGTCAGACAGGATGGATTGATACGCAGTATTTT	CASSQTGWIDTQYF
TRBV18	.	TRBJ2-7	TRBD1	TGTGCCAGCTCACCAGGGGACAGCGGGCAGTACTTC	CASSPGDSGQYF
TRBV20-1	.	TRBJ2-3	TRBD2	TGCAGTGCTATCCTTCTAGCGGGAGGGCCAGATACGCAGTATTTT	CSAILLAGGPDTQYF
TRBV7-3	.	TRBJ2-1	TRBD2	TGTGCCAGCAGCTTAGCGGGACTAGCGGGTCTAGAGCAGTTCTTC	CASSLAGLAGLEQFF